This entry is about one T cell receptor beta chain. Its antigen is currently unknown. This sample stems from a study of blood T cells in healthy people across ages. About the research overall: T cells yielded about one barcoded beta molecule per two cells through template switching. Whole-study results and caveats: A roughly linear fall in TCR beta diversity per million T cells was seen with increasing age. Strongly correlated with naive T cell percentage was TCR beta diversity. Those diversity estimates obtained from one million T cells were thought to be underestimates.

The CDR3 has 14 residues. V was pared by 4 bases and J by 4 bases, with 14 bases between. In germline, CDR1 is MGHDK, CDR2 SYGVNS. Alongside a J-beta primer mix, a sample-barcoded 5' primer served in a second PCR lasting roughly 7 to 11 cycles. TCRdb re-called the 5' RACE reads through MiXCR, storing one row per CDR3 protein. The sample includes approximately 810,000 distinct CDR3 sequences, about 37% of them seen just once. The TCR was taken from a man between 18 and 35 years old in good health. Sample: blood. J is TRBJ2-7 and V is TRBV25-1; D unclear. CDR3 protein: CASSGSGDGYEQYF. The CDR3 DNA sequence: TGTGCCAGCAGTGGATCCGGAGATGGGTACGAGCAGTACTTC.